The 8 T cell receptor beta chains below all came from one sample that was sequenced in a study of shared clonotypes between healthy human individuals. Sequencing was performed with immunoSEQ multiplex PCR; in TCRdb, only in-frame clones are kept and a portion is missing. Counted here are about 1.1 million clones, around 77% occurring once; the ten biggest clones make up roughly 0.82%. The sequenced sample consisted of memory CD4+ T cells from PBMCs. Sample subset: CD45RA-negative fraction. These receptors were collected from a man aged 18 to 29 in good health. Some clones in this sample may be carry-over from other donors' samples.

The rearrangement links TRBV6-1 to TRBJ2-2; maybe TRBD1 (5 bases). CDR1 and CDR2 (germline): MNHNS, SASEGT. CDR3 length equals 14 residues. The V end was cut by 2 bases, the J end by 7 bases, with 11 bases between. CDR3 DNA sequence: TGTGCCAGCAGTGAACTGTGGGGCGGCGGGGAGCTGTTTTTT. This gives the protein CASSELWGGGELFF.

A few counts support this clone. This chain joins TRBV6-5 and TRBJ1-5; D unresolved. This CDR3 spans 13 amino acids. CDR1 MNHEY and CDR2 SVGAGI come from the germline V gene. Trimming removed 0 bases from V and 5 bases from J, with 5 bases in between. As DNA, the CDR3 is TGTGCCAGCAGTTACTCATGGGATCAGCCCCAGCATTTT. Residues: CASSYSWDQPQHF.

V gene TRBV30 combines with J gene TRBJ1-2, with D possibly being TRBD1 (5 bases). Germline V gene sequence: CDR1 GTSNPN, CDR2 SVGIG (reference sequence). The V and J ends lost 5 bases and 6 bases respectively, with 19 bases between them. The CDR3 covers 14 residues. CDR3: CAWLRRGGINGYTF. CDR3 DNA sequence: TGTGCCTGGCTACGCCGGGGGGGGATCAATGGCTACACCTTC.

This clone has only one observation. The chain uses TRBV30 and TRBJ1-2; a weak D match, TRBD1 (5 bases). With 3 bases removed from V and 5 bases from J, the gap between germline ends came to 10 bases. Germline CDR1 is GTSNPN and CDR2 is SVGIG (reference sequence). The CDR3 runs 12 residues. The CDR3 protein is CAWSLEGYGYTF. The CDR3 DNA is TGTGCCTGGAGCCTTGAGGGGTATGGCTACACCTTC. Complete variable domain (other parts from reference TRBV30 and TRBJ1-2): SQTIHQWPATLVQPVGSPLSLECTVEGTSNPNLYWYRQAAGRGLQLLFYSVGIGQISSEVPQNLSASRPQDRQFILSSKKLLLSDSGFYLCAWSLEGYGYTFGSGTRLTVV.

The chain uses TRBV29-1 and TRBJ2-1, with 10 bases fitting TRBD2. The CDR3 loop spans 16 amino acids. Looked up from germline, CDR1 is SQVTM and CDR2 is ANQGSEA. J was trimmed by 3 bases and V by 0 bases; bases with no gene match: 5. In DNA, the CDR3 is TGCAGCGTTGAAGAGGCTAGCGGGAGATACTACAATGAGCAGTTCTTC. Its translation: CSVEEASGRYYNEQFF.

In DNA, the CDR3 is TGTGCCAGCAGTGTGGGGAGAATACAAGAGACCCAGTACTTC. Translating gives CASSVGRIQETQYF. This rearrangement joins TRBV2 to TRBJ2-5; weak D call: TRBD2 (5 bases). Trimming stripped 4 bases from V and 2 bases from J, with 11 bases between. Germline V gene sequence: CDR1 SNHLY, CDR2 FYNNEI. The CDR3 contains 14 residues.

CDR3 coding DNA: TGTGCCAGCGGGCGGCCGGGTGGGAATAACTATGGCTACACCTTC. Protein sequence: CASGRPGGNNYGYTF. The V call is TRBV28, the J call TRBJ1-2; the D is unclear. Germline V lookup: CDR1 MDHEN, CDR2 SYDVKM. The CDR3 runs 15 residues. Trimming removed 8 bases at V and 1 base at J, with 17 bases between.

This rearrangement joins TRBV7-9 to TRBJ2-7, with 7 bases fitting TRBD2. V lost 4 bases, J lost 2 bases, and 8 bases stayed unmatched. Germline V gene data show CDR1 as SEHNR and CDR2 as FQNEAQ (reference sequence). The CDR3 sequence is 15 residues long. The CDR3, as DNA: TGTGCCAGCAGCTCTTTAGCTAGCGGAACCTACGAGCAGTACTTC. Translating it yields CASSSLASGTYEQYF.